This entry concerns a single T cell receptor (beta chain). The target of this receptor is not known. Per-base quality was not reported, and no clone a single base away is much larger than it. The record originates from a study of human T cells and chemical hapten exposure (dated by TCRdb to 2020 to 2022). About the full investigation: Libraries were pooled for sequencing, and per-sample TCR yields varied mainly because of small differences in library volumes within the pool. Peripheral blood TCR repertoire changes were tracked in vivo in alopecia patients during primary and secondary sensitization to the hapten diphenylcyclopropenone (DPC). For every blood RNA sample, sequencing covered both the TCR alpha and TCR beta chains. Broad study findings and their caveats: No change with DPC sensitization was found in the number of TCRs above 1 in 1000 frequency, and no evidence of global repertoire structure alterations was found. Repeated subsampling changed both the strength of the expansion versus patch-test correlation and the threshold at which the correlation became significant.

This sample's time point label indicates: healthy volunteer bleed at 6 weeks. Total RNA was extracted from unfractionated whole blood collected in Tempus Blood RNA tubes. As TCR sequencing controls, about five healthy volunteers were used, with blood taken at day 0, 2 weeks and 6 weeks. Library preparation was by RACE. Instrument on record: NextSeq 500. During library preparation, unique molecular identifiers were attached to individual cDNA molecules so that TCRs could be counted quantitatively and reproducibly. The original methods were these. The median number of TCRs per sample was some 100,000, ranging from roughly 23,224 to 690,600. The Decombinator software suite was used to annotate the V, J and CDR3 of the TCR reads. For the PS versus PT1 abundance plots, all samples were subsampled to the same number of TCRs (28,000). TCRs were defined as expanded if absent before sensitization and observed at least eight times at the 2-week time point. TCRdb took the public reads, trimmed them with fastp at Q25, ran MiXCR for clone calling and kept in-frame beta chains. Each record represents a unique CDR3 protein, reported with the most common genes and DNA among its rows. In this record, the V and J calls reflect TCRdb's handling and not the investigators' own analysis. This sample lists 70,000 to 85,000 distinct CDR3 sequences; approximately 8% were detected once. The leading ten clones occupy over 1.5% of the sample.

Trimming removed 2 bases from V and 0 bases from J, leaving 13 bases between the germline ends. Per the germline V gene, ENHRY is the CDR1 and SYGVKD is the CDR2. Reading from cysteine to phenylalanine, the CDR3 counts 16 amino acids. Just CDR3 DNA is preserved here, 48 bases in frame from base 1. Sequenced sample: whole blood. The rearrangement combines TRBV10-3 with TRBJ2-5, and possibly TRBD1, on 6 matching bases. The clonotype was recovered from a male donor in good health. Some clones in this sample may be carry-over from other donors' samples. CDR3 reads: CAISEKTGTNQETQYF. The DNA is TGTGCCATCAGTGAGAAGACAGGCACCAACCAAGAGACCCAGTACTTC.